The next 31 T cell receptor beta chains were all read from a single sample in a study of blood T cell repertoires in COVID-19. Assay: immunoSEQ multiplex PCR; the TCRdb copy retains only in-frame clones and omits some. The sample lists about 300,000 clones, about 88% occurring once. Material for sequencing was peripheral blood. These receptors all stem from a man aged 70 or older with acute or convalescent COVID-19.

The V call is TRBV7-2, the J call TRBJ2-5; 8 bases map to TRBD2. The CDR3 consists of 15 residues. Germline trimming cut 4 bases from V and 1 base from J; bases unmatched to any gene: 5. CDR1 SGHTA and CDR2 FQGNSA come from the germline V gene. CDR3 sequence (DNA): TGTGCCAGCAGCTCTCCGCGGGGGGTCCAAGAGACCCAGTACTTC. Its translation is CASSSPRGVQETQYF.

The chain uses TRBV7-8 and TRBJ2-7; tentatively, D is TRBD2 (5 bases). CDR1 is SGHVS, CDR2 FQNEAQ, per germline. The CDR3 length is 14 residues. Trimming pared 3 bases from V and 0 bases from J, leaving 9 bases between. CDR3: CASSFTSSSYEQYF. The CDR3 nucleotides read TGTGCCAGCAGCTTTACTAGTAGCTCCTACGAGCAGTACTTC. The complete variable domain, with remaining parts taken from reference TRBV7-8 and TRBJ2-7, reads GAGVSQSPRYKVAKRGQDVALRCDPISGHVSLFWYQQALGQGPEFLTYFQNEAQLDKSGLPSDRFFAERPEGSVSTLKIQRTQQEDSAVYLCASSFTSSSYEQYFGPGTRLTVT.

The V gene is TRBV28, the J gene TRBJ1-5; D call uncertain. V lost 2 bases, J lost 0 bases, and 8 bases lay in between. This CDR3 has 15 residues. Germline CDR1 reads MDHEN; CDR2 reads SYDVKM. The CDR3 here is CASSLGGFSNQPQHF. The CDR3 DNA follows: TGTGCCAGCAGTTTAGGAGGGTTTAGCAATCAGCCCCAGCATTTT.

This clone was observed a single time. V is TRBV10-3 and J is TRBJ2-6; tentative D call: TRBD2 (6 bases). Germline CDR1 is ENHRY and CDR2 is SYGVKD. CDR3 length equals 16 residues. Trimming cost V 5 bases and J 0 bases, with 11 bases left between them. CDR3 nucleotides: TGTGCCATCAGTACGGAGGGGACCTCTGGGGCCAACGTCCTGACTTTC. This sequence encodes CAISTEGTSGANVLTF.

The chain employs TRBV2 and TRBJ2-5; 7 bases align to TRBD1. Germline trimming cut 4 bases from V and 5 bases from J; bases unmatched to any gene: 4. The CDR3 loop spans 13 amino acids. CDR1 is SNHLY, CDR2 FYNNEI, per germline. The CDR3 DNA is TGTGCCAGCAGTGGACAGGGTTCGGAGACCCAGTACTTC. Its protein is CASSGQGSETQYF.

The rearrangement uses TRBV15 and TRBJ2-7; 7 nucleotides agree with TRBD2. The length of the CDR3 is 14 residues. Germline V gives CDR1 LNHNV, CDR2 YYDKDF (reference sequence). V shed 4 bases, J shed 4 bases, and the junction held 7 bases outside the gene matches. CDR3 protein: CATSTGTKFYEQYF. In nucleotides, the CDR3 is TGTGCCACCAGCACCGGGACTAAATTTTACGAGCAGTACTTC.

This clone was found once. The chain couples TRBV12-3 or TRBV12-4 to TRBJ1-2; 10 bases map to TRBD1. This CDR3 is built from 13 residues. Unmatched junction bases numbered 6, after V lost 6 bases and J lost 8 bases. The CDR3 nucleotides are TGTGCCAGCAGGGGGACAGGGGTTGGCGGCTACACCTTC. It specifies CASRGTGVGGYTF.

This chain joins TRBV27 and TRBJ2-7; 7 nucleotides align to TRBD1. Per germline, CDR1 MNHEY and CDR2 SMNVEV (reference sequence). J lost 2 bases, V lost 3 bases, and 7 bases had no gene match. The CDR3 has 15 amino acids. The DNA of the CDR3 is TGTGCCAGCAGTTTGTCCGGGACAGTCCCCTACGAGCAGTACTTC. Its translation is CASSLSGTVPYEQYF.

The gene calls are TRBV28 and TRBJ1-5; 9 nucleotides line up with TRBD1. The CDR3 sequence is 15 residues long. CDR1 is MDHEN and CDR2 is SYDVKM in the germline V gene. J was trimmed by 8 bases and V by 4 bases; bases with no gene match: 9. DNA for the CDR3: TGTGCCAGCAGTTCCTGGGACAGGGAGTGGAAGCCCCAGCATTTT. Encoded protein: CASSSWDREWKPQHF. The whole variable domain, remainder taken from reference TRBV28 and TRBJ1-5, is DVKVTQSSRYLVKRTGEKVFLECVQDMDHENMFWYRQDPGLGLRLIYFSYDVKMKEKGDIPEGYSVSREKKERFSLILESASTNQTSMYLCASSSWDREWKPQHFGDGTRLSIL.

The chain couples TRBV9 to TRBJ1-6; D possibly corresponds to TRBD1 (5 bases). The CDR3 covers 14 residues. CDR1 is SGDLS, CDR2 YYNGEE, per germline. Trimming took 4 bases from V and 7 from J, leaving 12 bases between them. CDR3 in amino acids: CASSLGKGNSPLHF. The CDR3 region has the DNA TGTGCCAGCAGCTTAGGGAAGGGGAATTCACCCCTCCACTTT.

The chain combines TRBV5-1 with TRBJ2-2, with TRBD1 as a possible D gene (6 bases). CDR1 and CDR2 (germline): SGHRS, YFSETQ. This CDR3 contains 14 residues. V gave up 7 bases and J gave up 0 bases, with 10 bases separating them. CDR3 sequence reads: CASSRTANTGELFF. The CDR3 DNA reads TGCGCCAGCTCCAGGACAGCGAACACCGGGGAGCTGTTTTTT.

This clone was detected a few times. The chain uses TRBV28 and TRBJ2-2, with a weak D call TRBD1 (5 bases). V lost 6 bases, J lost 0 bases, and 11 bases lay in between. The CDR3 is 15 amino acids. CDR1 and CDR2 (germline): MDHEN, SYDVKM. In DNA, the CDR3 is TGTGCCAGCAGCCTAAGACAGACGAACACCGGGGAGCTGTTTTTT. Amino acid sequence: CASSLRQTNTGELFF.

The chain uses TRBV18 and TRBJ2-7; 7 bases line up with TRBD1. Germline loops: CDR1 KGHSH, CDR2 LQKENI. This CDR3 is built from 14 residues. Germline trimming cut 3 bases from V and 6 bases from J; bases unmatched to any gene: 8. The CDR3 DNA follows: TGTGCCAGCTCACCGACAGGGTGGGCGGTCGAGCAGTACTTC. The encoded protein is CASSPTGWAVEQYF.

V and J are TRBV5-6 and TRBJ1-4; D might be TRBD1 (5 bases). The germline V gene encodes CDR1 SGHDT and CDR2 YYEEEE. The germline V and J ends were trimmed by 3 bases and 6 bases, with 15 bases remaining between them. The CDR3 runs 15 residues. The DNA for the CDR3 is TGTGCCAGCAGCTCACTGGGGGAGGAAGATGAAAAACTGTTTTTT. Its protein product is CASSSLGEEDEKLFF.

The CDR3 sequence is CASSLAVGHPQHF. For the CDR3, the DNA is TGCGCCAGCAGCTTGGCCGTTGGGCACCCCCAGCATTTT. V usage is TRBV5-1 and J usage is TRBJ1-5; no firm D call. V lost 0 bases, J lost 10 bases, and 11 bases lay in between. The length of the CDR3 is 13 residues. Germline lookup yields CDR1 SGHRS and CDR2 YFSETQ.

This clone was recorded once. The gene calls are TRBV18 and TRBJ1-5; 7 bases fit TRBD1. Germline CDR1 is KGHSH and CDR2 is LQKENI. The CDR3 covers 14 residues. V shed 8 bases and J 0 bases; nucleotides not matched to a gene: 4. Here the CDR3 DNA reads TGTGCCAGCGCCGACAGGGATAGCAATCAGCCCCAGCATTTT. Residues: CASADRDSNQPQHF.

V and J are TRBV7-2 and TRBJ1-3, with TRBD1 matching 8 bases. Looked up from germline, CDR1 is SGHTA and CDR2 is FQGNSA. The V gene end was trimmed by 5 bases and the J gene end by 2 bases; junction bases not matched to a gene: 2. This CDR3 spans 14 amino acids. CDR3 bases: TGTGCCAGCAGCCAGACAGGGGCTGGAAACACCATATATTTT. Its protein product is CASSQTGAGNTIYF. The variable domain in full, completed from reference TRBV7-2 and TRBJ1-3, reads GAGVSQSPSNKVTEKGKDVELRCDPISGHTALYWYRQSLGQGLEFLIYFQGNSAPDKSGLPSDRFSAERTGGSVSTLTIQRTQQEDSAVYLCASSQTGAGNTIYFGEGSWLTVV.

This clone has only a few counts. The V call is TRBV19, the J call TRBJ1-6; the match to TRBD1 covers 8 bases. CDR3 length equals 15 residues. Germline V CDR1 and CDR2: LNHDA, SQIVND (reference sequence). The J segment lost 6 bases and the V segment lost 6 bases, leaving 7 bases of the junction unmatched. The CDR3: CASSPPGQANSPLHF. The CDR3 bases are TGTGCCAGTAGCCCCCCGGGACAGGCTAATTCACCCCTCCACTTT.

This clone was detected only once. The chain recombines TRBV10-3 with TRBJ1-1; D gene uncertain. Germline V gene data show CDR1 as ENHRY and CDR2 as SYGVKD. V lost 3 bases to trimming and J lost 1 base, with 12 bases between them. The CDR3 spans 15 residues. The CDR3 DNA is TGTGCCATCAGTGAAATACAGAAGACGAACACTGAAGCTTTCTTT. Translation: CAISEIQKTNTEAFF.

J is TRBJ1-1 and V is TRBV5-1; perhaps TRBD1 as D (5 bases). Trimming took off 1 base at V and 1 base at J, with 11 bases between the two ends. Germline lookup yields CDR1 SGHRS and CDR2 YFSETQ. This CDR3 region has 15 residues. Written as DNA, the CDR3 is TGCGCCAGCAGCTTGTCAGGACAACCGAACACTGAAGCTTTCTTT. Its translation: CASSLSGQPNTEAFF.

The DNA for the CDR3 is TGTGCCAGCAGCGGACAGGGAAGAAACATTCAGTACTTC. Protein product: CASSGQGRNIQYF. The J gene is TRBJ2-4, the V gene TRBV6-5; 8 bases map to TRBD1. CDR1 MNHEY and CDR2 SVGAGI come from the germline V gene. The CDR3 loop spans 13 amino acids. The ends lost 6 bases at V and 6 bases at J; junction bases unmatched: 4.

CDR3 coding DNA: TGTGCCAGCAGCCAAGTCACTAGCGGCTACAATGAGCAGTTCTTC. Protein product: CASSQVTSGYNEQFF. This chain uses TRBV7-3 with TRBJ2-1; 8 nucleotides match TRBD2. This CDR3 contains 15 residues. Looked up from germline, CDR1 is SGHTA and CDR2 is FQGTGA. V was pared by 5 bases and J by 3 bases, with 6 bases of the junction left unmatched.

The rearrangement uses TRBV28 and TRBJ2-7; D is unclear. CDR1 and CDR2 (germline): MDHEN, SYDVKM. Between the trimmed V and J ends, which lost 4 bases and 1 base, there was a span of 11 bases. The CDR3 is 14 amino acids. The CDR3 DNA reads TGTGCCAGCAGTTCAACGGTCCTATCCTACGAGCAGTACTTC. Its protein product is CASSSTVLSYEQYF.

This clone came up once. V is TRBV7-9 and J is TRBJ2-7; D might be TRBD2 (6 bases). There are 13 residues in the CDR3. With 8 bases removed from V and 7 bases from J, the gap between germline ends came to 18 bases. The germline gives CDR1 SEHNR, CDR2 FQNEAQ (reference sequence). The CDR3 DNA follows: TGTGCCAGCGCGGGAATTGGGCCGCGGGAGCAGTACTTC. As protein: CASAGIGPREQYF.

The chain combines TRBV4-3 with TRBJ2-2, with 9 bases matching TRBD2. V shed 4 bases and J 2 bases; nucleotides not matched to a gene: 2. CDR1 is LGHNA and CDR2 is YSLEER in the germline V gene. The CDR3 contains 15 residues. CDR3 in DNA: TGCGCCAGCAGCCGTAGCGGGAGCAACACCGGGGAGCTGTTTTTT. Amino acids: CASSRSGSNTGELFF.

This clone was detected only a few times. The V and J genes are TRBV6-5 and TRBJ1-2; TRBD1 agrees at 8 bases. The CDR3 extends over 15 amino acids. V shed 3 bases and J 6 bases; nucleotides not matched to a gene: 9. Germline V lookup: CDR1 MNHEY, CDR2 SVGAGI. Here the CDR3 reads CASSYTDRATDGYTF. The CDR3 coding sequence is TGTGCCAGCAGTTATACGGACAGGGCCACGGATGGCTACACCTTC.

This chain uses TRBV7-4 with TRBJ1-5; no definite D call. Germline CDR1 reads SGHVT; CDR2 reads SQSDAQ. This CDR3 spans 18 amino acids. V was trimmed by 2 bases and J by 0 bases, leaving 17 bases between them. The CDR3 is CASSLLPWLGDSNQPQHF. DNA for the CDR3: TGTGCCAGCAGCTTACTCCCATGGCTGGGCGATAGCAATCAGCCCCAGCATTTT.

The chain uses TRBV19 and TRBJ2-2; TRBD2 is a possible D gene (6 bases). Trimming shortened V by 9 bases and J by 7 bases, and 15 bases separated the two germline ends. The CDR3 is made up of 13 amino acids. The germline gives CDR1 LNHDA, CDR2 SQIVND (reference sequence). The CDR3 nucleotides are TGTGCCAGCCAGCGGCGGGACGGCGGGGAGCTGTTTTTT. It yields the protein CASQRRDGGELFF.

The chain couples TRBV30 to TRBJ1-5; 8 nucleotides line up with TRBD1. J gave up 4 bases and V 8 bases, and 7 bases lay outside the gene matches. Germline assignment: CDR1 GTSNPN and CDR2 SVGIG (reference sequence). The CDR3 totals 13 residues. The CDR3 DNA reads TGTGCCGTCGAACAGGGGGGAAATCAGCCCCAGCATTTT. Protein sequence: CAVEQGGNQPQHF.

The V gene is TRBV11-1, the J gene TRBJ1-1; 7 positions agree with TRBD1. J was trimmed by 6 bases and V by 1 base; bases with no gene match: 5. Germline V CDR1 and CDR2: SGHAT, FQDESV (reference sequence). The CDR3 extends over 14 amino acids. CDR3 protein: CASSLEGALAEAFF. CDR3 nucleotides: TGTGCCAGCAGCTTAGAGGGGGCGCTCGCTGAAGCTTTCTTT.

V and J are TRBV21-1 and TRBJ2-7; whether TRBD2, the table's D call, matches the DNA was not checked. TRBV21-1 constitutes a pseudogene. The CDR3 extends over 15 amino acids. In nucleotides, the CDR3 is TGTGCCAGCAGCAAAGCGGGACTAGCTTTCTACGAGCAGTACTTC. Translation: CASSKAGLAFYEQYF.